These 31 T cell receptor beta chains were all obtained from the same sample, sequenced in a study of T cell responses to AZD1222 COVID-19 vaccine. TCRdb's table, derived via immunoSEQ multiplex PCR, lists solely in-frame clones and lacks some. Altogether roughly 97,000 clones are present, around 89% being singletons, with the ten largest covering under 8.5%. Here the sequenced sample was peripheral blood, taken on day 0 of AZD1222 vaccination. All receptors come from an adult in good health.

This rearrangement joins TRBV20-1 to TRBJ2-6; no clear D. This CDR3 is 12 amino acids long. Germline CDR1 DFQATT, CDR2 SNEGSKA (reference sequence). V gave up 3 bases and J gave up 10 bases, with 10 bases separating them. DNA of the CDR3: TGCAGTGCTAGTACAGCTTCGAACGTCCTGACTTTC. Translation gives CSASTASNVLTF.

The chain is built from TRBV5-4 and TRBJ2-7; TRBD2 agrees at 8 bases. The germline V gene encodes CDR1 SGHNT and CDR2 YYREEE (reference sequence). After removal of 7 bases from V and 2 bases from J, the junction contained 17 bases not matched to a gene. The CDR3 runs 17 residues. CDR3 nucleotide sequence: TGTGCCAGCCGCGGGGCCGGGGGGGGGCGTCCCCCCTACGAGCAGTACTTC. Protein sequence: CASRGAGGGRPPYEQYF.

This rearrangement joins TRBV5-5 to TRBJ2-7; TRBD1 is a possible D gene (6 bases). Germline CDR1 and CDR2: SGHKS and YYEKEE (reference sequence). The CDR3 is 16 amino acids. Trimming took off 0 bases at V and 6 bases at J, with 19 bases between the two ends. The CDR3 loop reads CASSLGLTGTRAEQYF. CDR3 nucleotides: TGTGCCAGCAGCTTGGGGCTGACAGGTACACGTGCCGAGCAGTACTTC.

In DNA form, the CDR3 reads TGTGCCAGCAGCCCAACAGGGGGGAGGAACACTGAAGCTTTCTTT. Amino acids: CASSPTGGRNTEAFF. The chain recombines TRBV7-9 with TRBJ1-1, with 8 nucleotides matching TRBD1. Germline values: CDR1 SEHNR, CDR2 FQNEAQ (reference sequence). The CDR3 runs to 15 residues. Trimming cost V 5 bases and J 1 base; bases outside gene matches: 6.

The sample holds a few counts of this clone. The rearrangement links TRBV2 to TRBJ2-7; D ambiguous. The CDR3 is 12 residues long. The germline V and J ends were trimmed by 6 bases and 0 bases, with 6 bases remaining between them. Germline CDR1 SNHLY, CDR2 FYNNEI. The CDR3 is CASRRTSYEQYF. The CDR3, as DNA: TGTGCCAGCAGGAGGACCTCCTACGAGCAGTACTTC.

This chain joins TRBV5-1 and TRBJ2-7, with D tentatively TRBD1 (6 bases). The length of the CDR3 is 13 residues. Germline V lookup: CDR1 SGHRS, CDR2 YFSETQ. Trimming cost V 1 base and J 7 bases, with 12 bases left between them. The CDR3 nucleotides are TGCGCCAGCAGCTTGATACAGGGTCTAGAGCAGTACTTC. It is translated as CASSLIQGLEQYF.

The chain links TRBV29-1 to TRBJ2-7; the match to TRBD1 covers 8 bases. Per germline, CDR1 SQVTM and CDR2 ANQGSEA. The CDR3 spans 15 residues. Losses at the gene ends were 7 bases for V and 9 bases for J; bases not matched to a gene: 20. The CDR3, as DNA: TGCAGCGCTCAGCCTGGACAGGGCCCTCCACTCGTGCAGTACTTC. It yields the protein CSAQPGQGPPLVQYF.

This rearrangement joins TRBV15 to TRBJ2-5; TRBD1 might be the D (6 bases). CDR3 length equals 13 residues. Germline CDR1 reads LNHNV; CDR2 reads YYDKDF (reference sequence). The V end lost 2 bases, the J end lost 3 bases, and 7 bases lay between the germline ends. CDR3 coding DNA: TGTGCCACCAGCAGACAGGGGAAAGAGACCCAGTACTTC. Translated: CATSRQGKETQYF.

In this sample, this clone turned up a few times. Here the CDR3 reads CASSLEAGLGTGLPYEQYF. The CDR3 DNA follows: TGTGCCAGCAGCTTAGAAGCTGGTCTCGGGACAGGGTTGCCGTACGAGCAGTACTTC. The chain employs TRBV7-2 and TRBJ2-7, with 9 bases matching TRBD1. The germline CDR1 and CDR2 sequences are SGHTA and FQGNSA. The CDR3 contains 19 residues. V dropped 1 base and J dropped 4; count of bases not matched to a gene: 17.

This clone came up once. The chain has TRBV13 and TRBJ1-3, with TRBD1 as a possible D gene (5 bases). The CDR3 covers 14 residues. From germline, CDR1 is PRHDT and CDR2 FYEKMQ (reference sequence). V shed 1 base and J shed 4 bases, with 8 bases lying between them. Written as DNA, the CDR3 is TGTGCCAGCAGCTTAGAGCAGGGCGGAAACACCATATATTTT. It codes for CASSLEQGGNTIYF.

The chain employs TRBV4-1 and TRBJ2-7; no reliable D call. The CDR3 covers 15 residues. V lost 0 bases and J 2 bases, leaving 11 bases between the germline ends. The germline V gene has CDR1 MGHRA and CDR2 YSYEKL. The CDR3 DNA follows: TGCGCCAGCAGCCAAGATTCGGCCAGCACCTACGAGCAGTACTTC. Residues: CASSQDSASTYEQYF.

This clone was recorded once. The CDR3 loop reads CSASKGGANTGELFF. In nucleotides, the CDR3 is TGCAGTGCTAGTAAGGGCGGGGCGAACACCGGGGAGCTGTTTTTT. This sequence joins TRBV20-1 and TRBJ2-2, with TRBD2 as a possible D gene (6 bases). Trimming stripped 3 bases from V and 0 bases from J, with 11 bases between. Germline assignment: CDR1 DFQATT and CDR2 SNEGSKA (reference sequence). The CDR3 is 15 amino acids.

This clone appeared a single time. This sequence joins TRBV7-2 and TRBJ1-2; D unclear. Germline loops: CDR1 SGHTA, CDR2 FQGNSA. The CDR3 extends over 15 amino acids. Trimming pared 1 base from V and 5 bases from J, leaving 14 bases between. The CDR3 here is CASSLEPDIGYGYTF. CDR3 sequence (DNA): TGTGCCAGCAGCTTAGAGCCAGACATAGGGTATGGCTACACCTTC.

The chain recombines TRBV11-1 with TRBJ2-2; maybe TRBD1 (5 bases). The germline V gene has CDR1 SGHAT and CDR2 FQDESV (reference sequence). CDR3 length: 14 amino acids. The germline V and J ends were trimmed by 2 bases and 1 base, with 5 bases remaining between them. CDR3 protein: CASSLQGNTGELFF. The CDR3 DNA is TGTGCCAGCAGCTTACAGGGGAACACCGGGGAGCTGTTTTTT. Variable domain in full (rest from reference TRBV11-1 and TRBJ2-2): EAEVAQSPRYKITEKSQAVAFWCDPISGHATLYWYRQILGQGPELLVQFQDESVVDDSQLPKDRFSAERLKGVDSTLKIQPAELGDSAMYLCASSLQGNTGELFFGEGSRLTVL.

This clone came up once. The chain couples TRBV4-1 to TRBJ1-4, with D possibly being TRBD1 (6 bases). Germline V gene lookup returns CDR1 MGHRA and CDR2 YSYEKL. Trimming stripped 4 bases from V and 5 bases from J, with 17 bases between. The CDR3 covers 16 residues. CDR3 protein: CASSPNQGRGNEKLFF. Here the CDR3 DNA reads TGCGCCAGCAGCCCGAACCAGGGGAGAGGGAATGAAAAACTGTTTTTT.

This clone was observed a few times. The rearrangement links TRBV20-1 to TRBJ1-1; D gene uncertain. Trimming cost V 3 bases and J 1 base, with 12 bases left between them. Germline CDR1 DFQATT, CDR2 SNEGSKA (reference sequence). The CDR3 covers 14 residues. The CDR3 sequence: CSASTSWGNTEAFF. In DNA, the CDR3 is TGCAGTGCTAGTACCTCGTGGGGGAACACTGAAGCTTTCTTT.

In this sample, this clone turned up a few times. The rearrangement joins TRBV30 to TRBJ2-3; 14 bases are a match to TRBD2. V lost 8 bases, J lost 4 bases, and 8 bases stayed unmatched. The CDR3 is 15 amino acids. Germline CDR1 and CDR2: GTSNPN and SVGIG (reference sequence). The CDR3, as DNA: TGTGCCCTACGTCCGGGACTAGCGGGAGCAGATACGCAGTATTTT. This encodes CALRPGLAGADTQYF.

The genes are TRBV2 and TRBJ1-3, with D tentatively TRBD1 (5 bases). V shed 3 bases and J shed 4 bases, with 10 bases lying between them. Germline V lookup: CDR1 SNHLY, CDR2 FYNNEI. This CDR3 comprises 14 residues. Written as DNA, the CDR3 is TGTGCCAGCAGTGAGGGGGTGAAAGGAAACACCATATATTTT. It codes for CASSEGVKGNTIYF.

J is TRBJ2-7 and V is TRBV28; 8 bases fit TRBD2. The CDR3 has 14 residues. The ends lost 6 bases at V and 2 bases at J; junction bases unmatched: 6. The germline gives CDR1 MDHEN, CDR2 SYDVKM. CDR3 sequence reads: CASRIAGNPYEQYF. CDR3 coding DNA: TGTGCCAGCAGGATAGCGGGGAACCCCTACGAGCAGTACTTC.

J is TRBJ2-7 and V is TRBV29-1; 12 positions match TRBD2. The CDR3 contains 14 residues. The V gene's germline CDR1 is SQVTM and CDR2 ANQGSEA. J lost 4 bases, V lost 3 bases, and 4 bases had no gene match. The CDR3 DNA sequence: TGCAGCGTTGAGTCGACTAGCGGGAGTTACGAGCAGTACTTC. The encoded protein is CSVESTSGSYEQYF.

This chain uses TRBV5-1 with TRBJ1-6; no firm D call. V was clipped by 4 bases and J by 11 bases, with 13 bases between them. Germline CDR1 SGHRS, CDR2 YFSETQ. The CDR3 contains 13 residues. CDR3 sequence (DNA): TGCGCCAGCAGCCTGGAAAAAGATACACCCCTCCACTTT. Translation: CASSLEKDTPLHF.

The chain has TRBV19 and TRBJ2-5, with 7 bases that match TRBD1. J was trimmed by 3 bases and V by 3 bases; bases with no gene match: 13. The V gene's germline CDR1 is LNHDA and CDR2 SQIVND (reference sequence). The CDR3 runs to 17 residues. The CDR3 protein is CASSMDIFVGGEETQYF. The CDR3 nucleotides read TGTGCCAGTAGTATGGATATTTTTGTAGGGGGCGAAGAGACCCAGTACTTC.

V and J are TRBV2 and TRBJ1-2; D not certain. CDR1 is SNHLY and CDR2 is FYNNEI in the germline V gene. This CDR3 comprises 15 residues. Deletions cut 9 bases from V and 7 bases from J, with 24 bases between. The chain's CDR3 is CASTYSPGLSGGYTF. The CDR3 nucleotides read TGTGCCAGTACCTACTCTCCGGGCTTGTCGGGTGGCTACACCTTC.

The chain employs TRBV20-1 and TRBJ2-5; TRBD2 aligns across 11 bases. Germline V gene data show CDR1 as DFQATT and CDR2 as SNEGSKA (reference sequence). The CDR3 has 17 amino acids. The ends lost 3 bases at V and 3 bases at J; junction bases unmatched: 12. The CDR3 region is CSASMIAGGRLEETQYF. In DNA, the CDR3 is TGCAGTGCTAGTATGATAGCGGGAGGGCGGTTGGAAGAGACCCAGTACTTC.

Written as DNA, the CDR3 is TGTGCCAGCAGCTTAGCGTTGGGACATGACTACGAGCAGTACTTC. It yields the protein CASSLALGHDYEQYF. V is TRBV7-2 and J is TRBJ2-7; TRBD1 is a possible D gene (6 bases). The V gene's germline CDR1 is SGHTA and CDR2 FQGNSA. The CDR3 contains 15 residues. Deletions cut 0 bases from V and 3 bases from J, with 12 bases between.

The chain links TRBV5-1 to TRBJ1-1; no clear D. The length of the CDR3 is 13 residues. Germline values: CDR1 SGHRS, CDR2 YFSETQ. The V and J ends lost 4 bases and 11 bases respectively, with 18 bases between them. The CDR3 protein is CASSPGMSNRAFF. CDR3 coding DNA: TGCGCCAGCAGCCCCGGGATGAGTAATCGGGCTTTCTTT. Full variable domain (missing parts from reference TRBV5-1 and TRBJ1-1): KAGVTQTPRYLIKTRGQQVTLSCSPISGHRSVSWYQQTPGQGLQFLFEYFSETQRNKGNFPGRFSGRQFSNSRSEMNVSTLELGDSALYLCASSPGMSNRAFFGQGTRLTVV.

V usage is TRBV28 and J usage is TRBJ1-2; D perhaps matches TRBD1 (5 bases). The germline V gene encodes CDR1 MDHEN and CDR2 SYDVKM. Trimming pared 3 bases from V and 5 bases from J, leaving 13 bases between. The CDR3 extends over 14 amino acids. The CDR3: CASSFAQEFYGYTF. The CDR3 region has the DNA TGTGCCAGCAGTTTTGCACAGGAATTTTATGGCTACACCTTC.

The chain combines TRBV10-3 with TRBJ2-2, with 8 bases identical to TRBD1. CDR1 is ENHRY and CDR2 is SYGVKD in the germline V gene. The ends lost 0 bases at V and 7 bases at J; junction bases unmatched: 7. This CDR3 spans 16 amino acids. In DNA, the CDR3 is TGTGCCATCAGTGAGTCCCAGGGGGCCGCGGTCGGGGAGCTGTTTTTT. Translation: CAISESQGAAVGELFF.

The chain combines TRBV9 with TRBJ2-1; D is possibly TRBD2 (6 bases). The CDR3 is 16 residues long. Deletions cut 0 bases from V and 1 base from J, with 11 bases between. From germline, CDR1 is SGDLS and CDR2 YYNGEE. CDR3 DNA sequence: TGTGCCAGCAGCGTAGCGGGAGTCGGGTCCTACAATGAGCAGTTCTTC. This codes for CASSVAGVGSYNEQFF.

The rearrangement links TRBV6-5 to TRBJ2-2, with unresolved D. Germline CDR1 and CDR2: MNHEY and SVGAGI. The CDR3 totals 13 residues. V was pared by 7 bases and J by 0 bases, with 6 bases between. The DNA for the CDR3 is TGTGCCAGCAATGGGGCGAACACCGGGGAGCTGTTTTTT. Protein sequence: CASNGANTGELFF.

This clone was observed a handful of times. This chain uses TRBV6-5 with TRBJ1-2; TRBD1 is a possible D gene (6 bases). The germline CDR1 and CDR2 sequences are MNHEY and SVGAGI. V lost 4 bases, J lost 4 bases, and 19 bases lay in between. This CDR3 is built from 16 residues. The CDR3 spells CASSSSGTPVGYGYTF. The CDR3, as DNA: TGTGCCAGCAGTTCCAGCGGGACACCTGTTGGCTATGGCTACACCTTC.